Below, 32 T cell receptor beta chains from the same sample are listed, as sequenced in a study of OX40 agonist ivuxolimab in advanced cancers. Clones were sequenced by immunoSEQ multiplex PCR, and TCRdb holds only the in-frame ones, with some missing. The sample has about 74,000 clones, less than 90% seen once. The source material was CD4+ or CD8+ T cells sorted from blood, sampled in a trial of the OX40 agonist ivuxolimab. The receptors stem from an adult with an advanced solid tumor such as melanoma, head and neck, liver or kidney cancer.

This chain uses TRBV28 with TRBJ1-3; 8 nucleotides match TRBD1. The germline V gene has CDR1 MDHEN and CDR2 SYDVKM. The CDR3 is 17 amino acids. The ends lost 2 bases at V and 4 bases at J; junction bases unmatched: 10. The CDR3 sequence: CASSLGAGAGGGNTIYF. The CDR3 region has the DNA TGTGCCAGCAGTTTAGGTGCCGGGGCAGGGGGCGGAAACACCATATATTTT.

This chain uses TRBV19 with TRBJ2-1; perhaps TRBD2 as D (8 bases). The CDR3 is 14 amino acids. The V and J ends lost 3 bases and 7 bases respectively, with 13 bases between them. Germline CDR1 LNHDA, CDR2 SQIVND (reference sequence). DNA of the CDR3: TGTGCCAGTAGTATGAGCGGGGGACAGAATGAGCAGTTCTTC. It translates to CASSMSGGQNEQFF.

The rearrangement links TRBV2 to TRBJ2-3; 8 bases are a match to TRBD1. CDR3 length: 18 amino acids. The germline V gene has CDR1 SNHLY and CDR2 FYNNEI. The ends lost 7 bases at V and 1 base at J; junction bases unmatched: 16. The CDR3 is CASNKTGVKKERTDTQYF. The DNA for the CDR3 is TGTGCCAGCAACAAGACAGGGGTCAAGAAAGAACGCACAGATACGCAGTATTTT.

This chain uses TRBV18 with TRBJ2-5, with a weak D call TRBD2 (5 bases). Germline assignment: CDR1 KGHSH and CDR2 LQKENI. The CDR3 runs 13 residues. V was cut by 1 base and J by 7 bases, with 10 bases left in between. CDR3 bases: TGTGCCAGCTCACCACAGGGAGATGGGACCCAGTACTTC. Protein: CASSPQGDGTQYF.

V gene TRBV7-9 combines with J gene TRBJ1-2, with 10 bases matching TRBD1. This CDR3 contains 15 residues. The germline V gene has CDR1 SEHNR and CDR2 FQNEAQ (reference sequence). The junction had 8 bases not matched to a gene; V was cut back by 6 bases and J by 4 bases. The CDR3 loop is CASSPDRGRGYGYTF. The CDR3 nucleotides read TGTGCCAGCAGTCCCGACAGGGGGCGAGGCTATGGCTACACCTTC.

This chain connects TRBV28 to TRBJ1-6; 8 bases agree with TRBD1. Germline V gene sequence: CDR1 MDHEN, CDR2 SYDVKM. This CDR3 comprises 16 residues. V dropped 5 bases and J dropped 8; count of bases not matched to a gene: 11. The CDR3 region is CASSEWAGQAHSPLHF. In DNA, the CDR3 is TGTGCCAGCAGTGAGTGGGCGGGACAGGCCCATTCACCCCTCCACTTT.

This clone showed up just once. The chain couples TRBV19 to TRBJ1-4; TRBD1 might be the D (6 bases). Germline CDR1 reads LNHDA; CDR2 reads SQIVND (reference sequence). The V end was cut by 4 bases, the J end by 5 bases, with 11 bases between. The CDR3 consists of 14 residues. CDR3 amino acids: CASSRTASNEKLFF. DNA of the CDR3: TGTGCCAGTAGTAGGACAGCTTCAAATGAAAAACTGTTTTTT.

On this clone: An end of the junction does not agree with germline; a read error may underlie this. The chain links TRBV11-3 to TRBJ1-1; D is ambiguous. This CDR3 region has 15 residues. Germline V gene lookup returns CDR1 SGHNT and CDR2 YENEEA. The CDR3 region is CANSLGHGAYTEAFF. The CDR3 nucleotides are TGTGCCAACAGCTTAGGGCACGGCGCATACACTGAAGCTTTCTTT.

The CDR3 DNA reads TGTGCCAGCAGTTTATGGACAGATACGCAGTATTTT. Protein product: CASSLWTDTQYF. V gene TRBV28 combines with J gene TRBJ2-3; D is unclear. V lost 0 bases, J lost 3 bases, and 1 base lay in between. In germline, CDR1 is MDHEN, CDR2 SYDVKM. The CDR3 has 12 residues. Looking up the rest from reference TRBV28 and TRBJ2-3 gives the full variable domain: DVKVTQSSRYLVKRTGEKVFLECVQDMDHENMFWYRQDPGLGLRLIYFSYDVKMKEKGDIPEGYSVSREKKERFSLILESASTNQTSMYLCASSLWTDTQYFGPGTRLTVL.

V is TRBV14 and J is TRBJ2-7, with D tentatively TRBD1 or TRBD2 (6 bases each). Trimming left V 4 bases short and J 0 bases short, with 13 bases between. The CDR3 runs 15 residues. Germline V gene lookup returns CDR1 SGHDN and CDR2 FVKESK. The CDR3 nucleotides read TGTGCCAGCAGCCCCCCCGGGGGCCTCTCCTACGAGCAGTACTTC. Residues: CASSPPGGLSYEQYF.

The CDR3 nucleotides read TGCGCCAGCAGCATAAGACAGGGAACCACCGGGGAGCTGTTTTTT. Encoded protein: CASSIRQGTTGELFF. V is TRBV5-1 and J is TRBJ2-2; 7 bases are a match to TRBD1. The length of the CDR3 is 15 residues. Trimming at V came to 4 bases and at J to 4 bases, leaving 7 bases not matched to a gene. Germline V gene lookup returns CDR1 SGHRS and CDR2 YFSETQ.

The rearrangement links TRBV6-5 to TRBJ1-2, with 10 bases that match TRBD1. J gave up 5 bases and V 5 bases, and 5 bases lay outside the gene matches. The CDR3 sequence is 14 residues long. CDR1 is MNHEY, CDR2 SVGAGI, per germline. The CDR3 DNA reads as TGTGCCAGCAGTCTTGGACAGGGGGTATATGGCTACACCTTC. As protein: CASSLGQGVYGYTF.

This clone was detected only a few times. CDR3 loop: CASSFGENGELFF. The DNA for the CDR3 is TGTGCCAGCAGCTTTGGGGAAAATGGGGAGCTGTTTTTT. This sequence joins TRBV5-6 and TRBJ2-2; no clear D gene. The germline V gene encodes CDR1 SGHDT and CDR2 YYEEEE. The CDR3 is made up of 13 amino acids. V was shortened by 2 bases and J by 8 bases, with 10 bases between the two germline ends.

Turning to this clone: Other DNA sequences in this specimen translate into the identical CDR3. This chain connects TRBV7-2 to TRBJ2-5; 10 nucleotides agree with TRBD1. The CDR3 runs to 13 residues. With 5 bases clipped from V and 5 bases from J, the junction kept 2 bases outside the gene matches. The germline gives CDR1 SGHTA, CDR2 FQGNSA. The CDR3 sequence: CASSLGQGETQYF. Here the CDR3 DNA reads TGTGCCAGCAGCCTGGGACAGGGGGAGACCCAGTACTTC.

The DNA for the CDR3 is TGTGCCAGCAGCCCGGGCACAGGGTTCTACGAGCAGTACTTC. Translated: CASSPGTGFYEQYF. This rearrangement joins TRBV9 to TRBJ2-7; tentatively, D is TRBD1 (6 bases). The ends were cut back, 4 bases at V and 3 bases at J, with 14 bases in the middle. The CDR3 covers 14 residues. Per germline, CDR1 SGDLS and CDR2 YYNGEE.

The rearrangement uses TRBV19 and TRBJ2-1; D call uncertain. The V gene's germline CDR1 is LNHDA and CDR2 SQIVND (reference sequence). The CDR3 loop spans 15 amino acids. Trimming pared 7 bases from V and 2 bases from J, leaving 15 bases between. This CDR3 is CASTRLSAAYNEQFF. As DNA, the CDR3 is TGTGCCAGTACTCGGCTGAGTGCTGCCTACAATGAGCAGTTCTTC.

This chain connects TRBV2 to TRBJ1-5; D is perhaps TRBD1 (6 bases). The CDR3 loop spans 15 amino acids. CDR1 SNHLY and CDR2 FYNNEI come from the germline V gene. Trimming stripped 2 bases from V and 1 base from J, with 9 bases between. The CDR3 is CASSELRGSNQPQHF. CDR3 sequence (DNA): TGTGCCAGCAGTGAACTTAGGGGGAGCAATCAGCCCCAGCATTTT.

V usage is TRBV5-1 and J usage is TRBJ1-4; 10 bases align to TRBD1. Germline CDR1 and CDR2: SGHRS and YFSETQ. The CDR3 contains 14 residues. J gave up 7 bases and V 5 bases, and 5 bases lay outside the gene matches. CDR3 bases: TGCGCCAGCAGTTTTGGACAGGGGGGTGAAAAACTGTTTTTT. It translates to CASSFGQGGEKLFF.

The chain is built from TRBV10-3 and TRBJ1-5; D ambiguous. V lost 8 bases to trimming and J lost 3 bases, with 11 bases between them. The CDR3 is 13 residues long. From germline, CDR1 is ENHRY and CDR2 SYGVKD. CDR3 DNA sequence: TGTGCCATCCGGGGTTTCGACAATCAGCCCCAGCATTTT. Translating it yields CAIRGFDNQPQHF.

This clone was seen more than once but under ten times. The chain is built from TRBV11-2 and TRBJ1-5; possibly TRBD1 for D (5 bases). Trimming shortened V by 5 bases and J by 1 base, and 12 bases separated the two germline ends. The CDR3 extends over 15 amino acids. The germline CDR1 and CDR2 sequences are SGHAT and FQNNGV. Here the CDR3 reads CASSRGGTSNQPQHF. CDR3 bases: TGTGCCAGCAGCCGCGGGGGGACCAGCAATCAGCCCCAGCATTTT.

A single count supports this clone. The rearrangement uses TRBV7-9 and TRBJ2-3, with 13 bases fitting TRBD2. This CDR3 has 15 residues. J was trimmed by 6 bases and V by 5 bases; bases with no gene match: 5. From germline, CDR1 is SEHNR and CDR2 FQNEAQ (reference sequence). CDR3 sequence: CASSEGLAGADTQYF. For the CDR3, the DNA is TGTGCCAGCAGCGAAGGACTAGCGGGGGCGGATACGCAGTATTTT.

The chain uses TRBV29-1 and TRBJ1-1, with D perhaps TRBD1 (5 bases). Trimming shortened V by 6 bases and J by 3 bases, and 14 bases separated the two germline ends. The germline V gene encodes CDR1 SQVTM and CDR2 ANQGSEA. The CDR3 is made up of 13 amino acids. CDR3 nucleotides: TGCAGCGTCGCACAGGCTAGGGACACTGAAGCTTTCTTT. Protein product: CSVAQARDTEAFF.

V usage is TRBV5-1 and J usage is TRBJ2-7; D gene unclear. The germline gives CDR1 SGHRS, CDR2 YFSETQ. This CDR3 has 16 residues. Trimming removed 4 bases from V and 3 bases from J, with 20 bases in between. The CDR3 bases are TGCGCCAGCAGCCCGGGTGGGTCTAACCCCATCTACGAGCAGTACTTC. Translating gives CASSPGGSNPIYEQYF. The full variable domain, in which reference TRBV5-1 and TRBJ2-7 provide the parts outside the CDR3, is KAGVTQTPRYLIKTRGQQVTLSCSPISGHRSVSWYQQTPGQGLQFLFEYFSETQRNKGNFPGRFSGRQFSNSRSEMNVSTLELGDSALYLCASSPGGSNPIYEQYFGPGTRLTVT.

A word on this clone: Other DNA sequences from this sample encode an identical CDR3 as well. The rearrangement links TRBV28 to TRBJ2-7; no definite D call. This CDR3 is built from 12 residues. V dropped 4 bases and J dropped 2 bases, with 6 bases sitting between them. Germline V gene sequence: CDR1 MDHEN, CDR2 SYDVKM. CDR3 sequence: CASSSGPYEQYF. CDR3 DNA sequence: TGTGCCAGCAGTTCCGGACCCTACGAGCAGTACTTC. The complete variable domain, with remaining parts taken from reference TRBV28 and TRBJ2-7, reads DVKVTQSSRYLVKRTGEKVFLECVQDMDHENMFWYRQDPGLGLRLIYFSYDVKMKEKGDIPEGYSVSREKKERFSLILESASTNQTSMYLCASSSGPYEQYFGPGTRLTVT.

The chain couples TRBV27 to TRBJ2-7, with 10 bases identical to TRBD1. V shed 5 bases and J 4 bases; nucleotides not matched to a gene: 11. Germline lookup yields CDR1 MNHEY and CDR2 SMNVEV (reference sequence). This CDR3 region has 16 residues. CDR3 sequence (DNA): TGTGCCAGCAGTGACCGGGGACAGGGGAAGAGGTACGAGCAGTACTTC. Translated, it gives CASSDRGQGKRYEQYF.

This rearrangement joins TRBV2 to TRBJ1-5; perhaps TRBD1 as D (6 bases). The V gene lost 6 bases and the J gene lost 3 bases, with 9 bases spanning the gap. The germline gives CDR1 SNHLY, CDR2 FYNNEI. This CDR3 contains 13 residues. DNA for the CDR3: TGTGCCAGCAGGGGGGGGCCCAATCAGCCCCAGCATTTT. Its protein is CASRGGPNQPQHF. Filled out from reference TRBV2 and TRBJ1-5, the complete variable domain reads EPEVTQTPSHQVTQMGQEVILRCVPISNHLYFYWYRQILGQKVEFLVSFYNNEISEKSEIFDDQFSVERPDGSNFTLKIRSTKLEDSAMYFCASRGGPNQPQHFGDGTRLSIL.

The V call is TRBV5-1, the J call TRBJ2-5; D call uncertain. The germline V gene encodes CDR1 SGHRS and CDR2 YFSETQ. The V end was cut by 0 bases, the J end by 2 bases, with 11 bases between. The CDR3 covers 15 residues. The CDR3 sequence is CASSLDHLRQETQYF. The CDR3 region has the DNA TGCGCCAGCAGCTTGGATCACCTAAGACAAGAGACCCAGTACTTC.

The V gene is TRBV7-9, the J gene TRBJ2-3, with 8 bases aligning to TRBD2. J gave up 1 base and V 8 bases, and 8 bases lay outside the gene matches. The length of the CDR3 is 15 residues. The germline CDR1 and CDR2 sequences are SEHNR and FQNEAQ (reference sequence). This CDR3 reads CASRRAGGGTDTQYF. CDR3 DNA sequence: TGTGCCAGCCGCAGGGCGGGAGGCGGCACAGATACGCAGTATTTT.

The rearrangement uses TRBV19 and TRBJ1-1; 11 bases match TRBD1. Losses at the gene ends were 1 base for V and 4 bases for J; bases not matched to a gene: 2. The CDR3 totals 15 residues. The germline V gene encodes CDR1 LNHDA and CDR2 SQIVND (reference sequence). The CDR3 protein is CASSIGTGGVTEAFF. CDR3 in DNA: TGTGCCAGTAGTATAGGGACAGGGGGCGTCACTGAAGCTTTCTTT.

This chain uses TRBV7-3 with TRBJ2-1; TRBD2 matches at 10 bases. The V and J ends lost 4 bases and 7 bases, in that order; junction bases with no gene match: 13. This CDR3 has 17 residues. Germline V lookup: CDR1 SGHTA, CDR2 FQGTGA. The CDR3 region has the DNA TGTGCCAGCAGCTACGTCCCTCAGCGGGGGGGCCCTAATGAGCAGTTCTTC. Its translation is CASSYVPQRGGPNEQFF.

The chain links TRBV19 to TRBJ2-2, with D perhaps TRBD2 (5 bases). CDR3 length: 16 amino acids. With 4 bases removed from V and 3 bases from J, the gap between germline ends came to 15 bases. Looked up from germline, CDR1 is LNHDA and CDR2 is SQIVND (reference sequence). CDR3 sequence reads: CASSSPSGLHTGELFF. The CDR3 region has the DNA TGTGCCAGTAGTAGCCCCTCAGGACTCCACACCGGGGAGCTGTTTTTT.

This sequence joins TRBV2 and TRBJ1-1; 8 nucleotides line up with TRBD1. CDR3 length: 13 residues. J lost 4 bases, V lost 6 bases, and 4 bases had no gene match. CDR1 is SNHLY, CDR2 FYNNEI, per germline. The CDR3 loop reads CASSGQGFTEAFF. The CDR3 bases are TGTGCCAGCAGCGGACAGGGTTTCACTGAAGCTTTCTTT. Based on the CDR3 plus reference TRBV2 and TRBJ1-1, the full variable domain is EPEVTQTPSHQVTQMGQEVILRCVPISNHLYFYWYRQILGQKVEFLVSFYNNEISEKSEIFDDQFSVERPDGSNFTLKIRSTKLEDSAMYFCASSGQGFTEAFFGQGTRLTVV.